The 26 T cell receptor beta chains below come from one sample, sequenced in a study of CD4 T cells in relation to SARS-CoV-2 and coronaviruses. Profiling relied on immunoSEQ multiplex PCR, and the TCRdb table lists in-frame clones only, not all of them. The data show fewer than 14,000 clones, around 87% seen once. The sample was naive CD4+ T cells from PBMCs. Noted subset: naive CD4+ T cells isolated by negative enrichment. The receptors were gathered from an adult with COVID-19.

This clone was detected only once. The chain uses TRBV9 and TRBJ1-4; D is ambiguous. The germline CDR1 and CDR2 sequences are SGDLS and YYNGEE. Trimming took off 3 bases at V and 5 bases at J, with 20 bases between the two ends. There are 17 residues in the CDR3. This chain's CDR3 is CASSESPRLARNEKLFF. CDR3 nucleotides: TGTGCCAGCAGCGAGTCCCCGAGGTTAGCACGGAATGAAAAACTGTTTTTT.

This chain uses TRBV7-2 with TRBJ2-3, with TRBD2 identical over 10 bases. V dropped 3 bases and J dropped 1; count of bases not matched to a gene: 7. CDR1 SGHTA and CDR2 FQGNSA come from the germline V gene. CDR3 length: 17 amino acids. In DNA form, the CDR3 reads TGTGCCAGCAGCTTGCGACCTCTAGCGGGGGGCACAGATACGCAGTATTTT. The encoded protein is CASSLRPLAGGTDTQYF.

The chain uses TRBV10-3 and TRBJ2-2, with D tentatively TRBD2 (5 bases). The CDR3 consists of 17 residues. The V gene's germline CDR1 is ENHRY and CDR2 SYGVKD. V gave up 2 bases and J gave up 0 bases, with 13 bases separating them. CDR3 sequence (DNA): TGTGCCATCAGTGAGCTGGCAGGAGGAGCGAACACCGGGGAGCTGTTTTTT. It specifies CAISELAGGANTGELFF.

The chain uses TRBV5-1 and TRBJ1-6; tentatively, D is TRBD1 (5 bases). The germline V and J ends were trimmed by 2 bases and 7 bases, with 10 bases remaining between them. Germline CDR1 reads SGHRS; CDR2 reads YFSETQ. The CDR3 spans 14 residues. CDR3 nucleotide sequence: TGCGCCAGCAGCTTCGGCCAGGGAAATTCACCCCTCCACTTT. It is translated as CASSFGQGNSPLHF.

The gene calls are TRBV5-6 and TRBJ2-7; 7 positions agree with TRBD1. The V segment lost 4 bases and the J segment 3 bases; nucleotides outside the gene matches: 7. CDR3 length: 14 amino acids. Germline loops: CDR1 SGHDT, CDR2 YYEEEE. The CDR3 coding sequence is TGTGCCAGCAGCCGGCTGGGGACAGACTACGAGCAGTACTTC. Translated, it gives CASSRLGTDYEQYF.

This rearrangement joins TRBV4-1 to TRBJ1-1; D is ambiguous. V lost 0 bases and J lost 0, with 11 bases in between. CDR3 length equals 16 residues. The V gene's germline CDR1 is MGHRA and CDR2 YSYEKL. The CDR3 reads CASSQERILMNTEAFF. The CDR3 nucleotides read TGCGCCAGCAGCCAAGAGAGGATTCTAATGAACACTGAAGCTTTCTTT.

This clone was detected once. The chain carries TRBV12-3 or TRBV12-4 and TRBJ2-1; D is perhaps TRBD1 or TRBD2 (5 bases each). CDR3 length: 11 residues. With 6 bases removed from V and 10 bases from J, the gap between germline ends came to 10 bases. The CDR3 is CASRAWGEQFF. The CDR3 DNA follows: TGTGCCAGCAGGGCATGGGGGGAGCAGTTCTTC.

This clone was found once. The chain has TRBV10-2 and TRBJ1-5; D unresolved. The CDR3 totals 13 residues. Germline-derived CDR1 and CDR2 are WSHSY and SAAADI. Trimming stripped 5 bases from V and 4 bases from J, with 9 bases between. The CDR3 coding sequence is TGCGCCAGCAGTAACAGTCCGAATCAGCCCCAGCATTTT. It specifies CASSNSPNQPQHF.

The CDR3 protein is CASRRGGNTGELFF. The CDR3 coding sequence is TGTGCCAGCAGGCGGGGGGGTAACACCGGGGAGCTGTTTTTT. The chain combines TRBV6-1 with TRBJ2-2; 9 nucleotides line up with TRBD2. V dropped 6 bases and J dropped 2; count of bases not matched to a gene: 1. The germline CDR1 and CDR2 sequences are MNHNS and SASEGT. The CDR3 length is 14 residues.

The chain uses TRBV19 and TRBJ1-5; 9 bases are shared with TRBD1. There are 16 residues in the CDR3. V lost 5 bases, J lost 3 bases, and 8 bases stayed unmatched. Looked up from germline, CDR1 is LNHDA and CDR2 is SQIVND (reference sequence). The CDR3 nucleotides read TGTGCCAGTAGTTTCCTCGGGACAGGGAACAATCAGCCCCAGCATTTT. Amino acids: CASSFLGTGNNQPQHF.

The CDR3 sequence is CASSQGHGSEQYF. CDR3 DNA: TGTGCCAGCAGCCAAGGTCATGGGTCCGAGCAGTACTTC. The chain recombines TRBV14 with TRBJ2-7; D not resolved. Germline CDR1 is SGHDN and CDR2 is FVKESK. The CDR3 is 13 amino acids. V lost 1 base and J lost 6, with 10 bases in between.

The gene calls are TRBV29-1 and TRBJ2-3; no reliable D call. In germline, CDR1 is SQVTM, CDR2 ANQGSEA. The V and J ends lost 6 bases and 5 bases respectively, with 9 bases between them. The CDR3 has 11 amino acids. DNA of the CDR3: TGCAGCGTCACACCTGTAGATACGCAGTATTTT. Translated, it gives CSVTPVDTQYF.

This chain links TRBV29-1 with TRBJ1-5; D unclear. V lost 0 bases, J lost 11 bases, and 11 bases lay in between. CDR3 size: 12 residues. Germline V gene data show CDR1 as SQVTM and CDR2 as ANQGSEA. Here the CDR3 reads CSVEEGGKTQHF. The CDR3 nucleotides are TGCAGCGTTGAAGAGGGAGGGAAGACCCAGCATTTT.

V usage is TRBV27 and J usage is TRBJ1-2; 9 positions match TRBD1. This CDR3 spans 14 amino acids. V shed 0 bases, J shed 4 bases, and the junction held 0 bases outside the gene matches. CDR1 and CDR2 (germline): MNHEY, SMNVEV (reference sequence). The CDR3 nucleotides read TGTGCCAGCAGTTTATCACAGGGGGCCTATGGCTACACCTTC. Its translation is CASSLSQGAYGYTF.

This rearrangement joins TRBV12-5 to TRBJ2-7; the D is unclear. Germline values: CDR1 LGHNT, CDR2 FRNRAP. V lost 1 base and J 4 bases, leaving 2 bases between the germline ends. The CDR3 has 11 residues. The CDR3 nucleotides are TGTGCTAGTGGTTTGGGTTACGAGCAGTACTTC. As protein: CASGLGYEQYF.

J is TRBJ1-4 and V is TRBV6-5, with a weak D call TRBD1 (6 bases). Trimming left V 6 bases short and J 7 bases short, with 18 bases between. CDR1 is MNHEY, CDR2 SVGAGI, per germline. The CDR3 is made up of 15 amino acids. The CDR3 nucleotides are TGTGCCAGCAGCAAATTCAGGGGAGGCGGTGAAAAACTGTTTTTT. Its protein product is CASSKFRGGGEKLFF.

This clone has just a few counts. The J gene is TRBJ1-5, the V gene TRBV4-2, with D possibly matching TRBD1 (5 bases). Trimming removed 0 bases from V and 3 bases from J, with 12 bases in between. Germline values: CDR1 LGHNA, CDR2 YNFKEQ. The CDR3 consists of 16 residues. The CDR3 region has the DNA TGTGCCAGCAGCCAAGAAACGGGGCGGATCAATCAGCCCCAGCATTTT. Translating it yields CASSQETGRINQPQHF.

The V gene is TRBV6-5, the J gene TRBJ2-7; 7 nucleotides line up with TRBD1. J gave up 1 base and V 0 bases, and 3 bases lay outside the gene matches. The CDR3 extends over 15 amino acids. Germline lookup yields CDR1 MNHEY and CDR2 SVGAGI. The CDR3 region is CASSYSPGQSYEQYF. The CDR3 nucleotides read TGTGCCAGCAGTTACTCCCCGGGACAGTCCTACGAGCAGTACTTC.

The chain carries TRBV5-1 and TRBJ2-3; D could derive from TRBD1 or TRBD2 (5 bases each). CDR3 length: 15 residues. The V and J ends lost 0 bases and 4 bases respectively, with 12 bases between them. From germline, CDR1 is SGHRS and CDR2 YFSETQ. The CDR3 region is CASSLVGAGADTQYF. For the CDR3, the DNA is TGCGCCAGCAGCTTGGTCGGGGCTGGGGCAGATACGCAGTATTTT.

The V and J genes are TRBV20-1 and TRBJ1-2; D is uncertain. V gave up 0 bases and J gave up 7 bases, with 6 bases separating them. This CDR3 contains 11 residues. The germline V gene encodes CDR1 DFQATT and CDR2 SNEGSKA (reference sequence). The CDR3 bases are TGCAGTGCTAGAGATCAGCTTGGCTACACCTTC. It specifies CSARDQLGYTF.

The chain carries TRBV5-4 and TRBJ2-2, with 15 bases that match TRBD2. CDR1 is SGHNT and CDR2 is YYREEE in the germline V gene (reference sequence). Losses at the gene ends were 4 bases for V and 5 bases for J; bases not matched to a gene: 9. This CDR3 region has 18 residues. The CDR3 loop reads CASSERTSGGAGTGELFF. For the CDR3, the DNA is TGTGCCAGCAGCGAGCGGACTAGCGGGGGGGCTGGAACCGGGGAGCTGTTTTTT.

V and J are TRBV6-1 and TRBJ1-5, with D unclear. V was trimmed by 1 base and J by 4 bases, leaving 2 bases between them. The CDR3 has 12 residues. CDR1 and CDR2 (germline): MNHNS, SASEGT. The CDR3: CASSEGNQPQHF. CDR3 sequence (DNA): TGTGCCAGCAGTGAAGGGAATCAGCCCCAGCATTTT.

The CDR3 bases are TGTGCCACCGCCCTCGAAGGGGATCAGCCCCAGCATTTT. Its translation: CATALEGDQPQHF. The chain uses TRBV24-1 and TRBJ1-5; D perhaps matches TRBD1 (5 bases). Germline CDR1 reads KGHDR; CDR2 reads SFDVKD. Between the trimmed V and J ends, which lost 9 bases and 5 bases, there was a span of 13 bases. The CDR3 spans 13 residues.

This chain's CDR3 is CALDGGDTQYF. Written as DNA, the CDR3 is TGTGCGCTGGATGGCGGAGATACGCAGTATTTT. The rearrangement links TRBV30 to TRBJ2-3; D remains unclear. The CDR3 is 11 amino acids. In germline, CDR1 is GTSNPN, CDR2 SVGIG (reference sequence). The full variable domain, rest sourced from reference TRBV30 and TRBJ2-3, is SQTIHQWPATLVQPVGSPLSLECTVEGTSNPNLYWYRQAAGRGLQLLFYSVGIGQISSEVPQNLSASRPQDRQFILSSKKLLLSDSGFYLCALDGGDTQYFGPGTRLTVL.

As DNA, the CDR3 is TGTGCCTGGAGTGTGTTAGCGGGAGGCACAGATACGCAGTATTTT. Translating gives CAWSVLAGGTDTQYF. This chain links TRBV30 with TRBJ2-3; 9 positions match TRBD2. CDR1 is GTSNPN and CDR2 is SVGIG in the germline V gene (reference sequence). V was clipped by 0 bases and J by 1 base; unmatched bases: 2. The length of the CDR3 is 15 residues.

This chain joins TRBV7-3 and TRBJ2-7; 7 bases agree with TRBD1. With 2 bases clipped from V and 3 bases from J, the junction kept 4 bases outside the gene matches. The CDR3 extends over 14 amino acids. Germline assignment: CDR1 SGHTA and CDR2 FQGTGA. CDR3 protein: CASSLGAGGYEQYF. CDR3 bases: TGTGCCAGCAGCTTAGGGGCAGGGGGCTACGAGCAGTACTTC.